The 22 T cell receptor beta chains below come from one sample, sequenced in a study of blood T cell repertoires in COVID-19. Some clones are missing from TCRdb's copy, which holds only in-frame ones; the method was immunoSEQ multiplex PCR. Among tens of thousands of clones listed, about 75% were seen once. Source material: peripheral blood. The receptors here all came from a human donor in a cohort sampled during active COVID-19.

V gene TRBV7-3 combines with J gene TRBJ2-1; 14 bases line up with TRBD2. The CDR3 runs to 15 residues. Germline CDR1 reads SGHTA; CDR2 reads FQGTGA. V was pared by 3 bases and J by 10 bases, with 5 bases of the junction left unmatched. The DNA for the CDR3 is TGTGCCAGCAGCTTGGGACTAGCGGGAGCAAGCGAGCAGTTCTTC. Translated: CASSLGLAGASEQFF.

This rearrangement joins TRBV2 to TRBJ1-1, with 7 bases that match TRBD1. This CDR3 has 14 residues. Germline lookup yields CDR1 SNHLY and CDR2 FYNNEI. V lost 5 bases and J lost 0; bases outside the gene matches: 3. CDR3: CASSRQGVNTEAFF. DNA of the CDR3: TGTGCCAGCAGTAGGCAGGGGGTGAACACTGAAGCTTTCTTT.

The rearrangement links TRBV9 to TRBJ2-1; TRBD2 matches 8 bases. V trimming: 3 bases; J trimming: 3 bases; junction bases outside the gene matches: 2. Germline-derived CDR1 and CDR2 are SGDLS and YYNGEE. The CDR3 length is 14 residues. This CDR3 reads CASSGTSGYNEQFF. DNA for the CDR3: TGTGCCAGCAGCGGCACTAGCGGCTACAATGAGCAGTTCTTC.

V is TRBV15 and J is TRBJ2-5; TRBD1 is a possible D gene (6 bases). Trimming left V 2 bases short and J 4 bases short, with 14 bases between. Germline V gene data show CDR1 as LNHNV and CDR2 as YYDKDF (reference sequence). The CDR3 contains 15 residues. CDR3 protein: CATSRIRIGGETQYF. The DNA of the CDR3 is TGTGCCACCAGCAGAATTCGGATAGGGGGAGAGACCCAGTACTTC.

The rearrangement uses TRBV30 and TRBJ1-4, with unresolved D. V was clipped by 6 bases and J by 15 bases, with 20 bases between them. The CDR3 sequence is 12 residues long. Per germline, CDR1 GTSNPN and CDR2 SVGIG (reference sequence). CDR3 nucleotide sequence: TGTGCCTGCTCGGCCACGGGAAAAACAGTGTTTTTT. Protein: CACSATGKTVFF. Drawing the rest from reference TRBV30 and TRBJ1-4, the complete variable domain is SQTIHQWPATLVQPVGSPLSLECTVEGTSNPNLYWYRQAAGRGLQLLFYSVGIGQISSEVPQNLSASRPQDRQFILSSKKLLLSDSGFYLCACSATGKTVFFGSGTQLSVL.

This chain links TRBV25-1 with TRBJ2-5; the D is unclear. The germline gives CDR1 MGHDK, CDR2 SYGVNS. The CDR3 covers 16 residues. V was cut by 2 bases and J by 2 bases, with 15 bases left in between. The CDR3 protein is CASSEHYTAGQETQYF. As DNA, the CDR3 is TGTGCCAGCAGTGAACATTACACTGCCGGGCAAGAGACCCAGTACTTC. Together with reference TRBV25-1 and TRBJ2-5, the CDR3 gives the full variable domain: EADIYQTPRYLVIGTGKKITLECSQTMGHDKMYWYQQDPGMELHLIHYSYGVNSTEKGDLSSESTVSRIRTEHFPLTLESARPSHTSQYLCASSEHYTAGQETQYFGPGTRLLVL.

The chain combines TRBV28 with TRBJ2-3, with 13 bases aligning to TRBD2. In germline, CDR1 is MDHEN, CDR2 SYDVKM. The CDR3 runs 15 residues. Trimming at V came to 7 bases and at J to 2 bases, leaving 3 bases not matched to a gene. In DNA, the CDR3 is TGTGCCAGCAAACTAGCGGGAGGGATCACAGATACGCAGTATTTT. Translation gives CASKLAGGITDTQYF. The full variable domain, its missing parts supplied by reference TRBV28 and TRBJ2-3, is DVKVTQSSRYLVKRTGEKVFLECVQDMDHENMFWYRQDPGLGLRLIYFSYDVKMKEKGDIPEGYSVSREKKERFSLILESASTNQTSMYLCASKLAGGITDTQYFGPGTRLTVL.

This sequence joins TRBV5-1 and TRBJ2-6; D not certain. V was shortened by 0 bases and J by 8 bases, with 18 bases between the two germline ends. The CDR3 contains 17 residues. Germline CDR1 reads SGHRS; CDR2 reads YFSETQ. CDR3 in DNA: TGCGCCAGCAGCTTGGAAGCTACAGCCTCAGTAACCAACGTCCTGACTTTC. Encoded protein: CASSLEATASVTNVLTF.

The V gene is TRBV5-1, the J gene TRBJ1-1; D is perhaps TRBD1 (5 bases). Per the germline V gene, CDR1 is SGHRS and CDR2 is YFSETQ. The CDR3 loop spans 15 amino acids. Trimming stripped 2 bases from V and 1 base from J, with 12 bases between. Here the CDR3 reads CASSFTNQGNTEAFF. Written as DNA, the CDR3 is TGCGCCAGCAGCTTTACAAATCAGGGGAACACTGAAGCTTTCTTT.

The chain employs TRBV18 and TRBJ2-1, with a weak D call TRBD1 (6 bases). This CDR3 has 12 residues. The germline V and J ends were trimmed by 4 bases and 6 bases, with 7 bases remaining between them. Looked up from germline, CDR1 is KGHSH and CDR2 is LQKENI. As DNA, the CDR3 is TGTGCCAGCTCACTACAGGGCAATGAGCAGTTCTTC. Amino acids: CASSLQGNEQFF.

This clone came up once. The chain uses TRBV19 and TRBJ2-7; weak D call: TRBD1 (6 bases). Trimming removed 5 bases from V and 4 bases from J, with 18 bases in between. This CDR3 spans 15 amino acids. Germline assignment: CDR1 LNHDA and CDR2 SQIVND (reference sequence). In DNA, the CDR3 is TGTGCCAGTAGTTTTAGCCGGGACACCAGGTACGAGCAGTACTTC. Protein sequence: CASSFSRDTRYEQYF.

This clone has only one observation. The chain carries TRBV5-1 and TRBJ2-7; D might be TRBD1 (5 bases). Germline CDR1 reads SGHRS; CDR2 reads YFSETQ. This CDR3 spans 16 amino acids. V was trimmed by 1 base and J by 5 bases, leaving 19 bases between them. The DNA of the CDR3 is TGCGCCAGCAGCTTGAAAACGGCAGGGCAGGGTCACGAGCAGTACTTC. Protein sequence: CASSLKTAGQGHEQYF.

This clone was recorded many times. V and J are TRBV12-3 or TRBV12-4 and TRBJ1-1; no clear D. This CDR3 has 12 residues. Trimming stripped 2 bases from V and 8 bases from J, with 9 bases between. CDR3 residues: CASSLSVREAFF. For the CDR3, the DNA is TGTGCCAGCAGTTTATCGGTCCGGGAAGCTTTCTTT.

The CDR3 here is CAWSVGTGGSYEQYF. The CDR3 DNA reads TGTGCCTGGAGTGTAGGGACAGGGGGTTCCTACGAGCAGTACTTC. This chain links TRBV30 with TRBJ2-7; TRBD1 matches 11 bases. V lost 0 bases and J lost 1; bases outside the gene matches: 2. This CDR3 has 15 amino acids. The germline gives CDR1 GTSNPN, CDR2 SVGIG (reference sequence).

The J gene is TRBJ2-2, the V gene TRBV7-9, with D hard to call. The germline CDR1 and CDR2 sequences are SEHNR and FQNEAQ (reference sequence). V lost 3 bases, J lost 3 bases, and 2 bases lay in between. The CDR3 has 12 residues. CDR3 region: CASSFDTGELFF. The DNA for the CDR3 is TGTGCCAGCAGCTTCGACACCGGGGAGCTGTTTTTT.

This clone was counted a few times. The chain couples TRBV30 to TRBJ1-2; D is possibly TRBD1 (6 bases). V was clipped by 3 bases and J by 4 bases, with 12 bases between them. The CDR3 spans 13 residues. The germline CDR1 and CDR2 sequences are GTSNPN and SVGIG (reference sequence). The chain's CDR3 is CAWRQTGFYGYTF. CDR3 coding DNA: TGTGCCTGGAGGCAGACAGGTTTCTATGGCTACACCTTC.

This chain connects TRBV9 to TRBJ1-6; no definite D call. With 3 bases removed from V and 9 bases from J, the gap between germline ends came to 10 bases. From germline, CDR1 is SGDLS and CDR2 YYNGEE. The CDR3 runs 13 residues. DNA of the CDR3: TGTGCCAGCAGCGACATACGCGGTTCACCCCTCCACTTT. Translating it yields CASSDIRGSPLHF.

The V and J genes are TRBV6-5 and TRBJ2-5; D remains unclear. Trimming stripped 0 bases from V and 2 bases from J, with 7 bases between. This CDR3 spans 14 amino acids. CDR1 is MNHEY, CDR2 SVGAGI, per germline. In DNA, the CDR3 is TGTGCCAGCAGTTACTCGGAGCTACAAGAGACCCAGTACTTC. This encodes CASSYSELQETQYF.

The CDR3 DNA sequence: TGTGCCTGGGCGGTTGGAGCCTACAATGAGCAGTTCTTC. As protein: CAWAVGAYNEQFF. V is TRBV30 and J is TRBJ2-1, with unresolved D. Trimming took 5 bases from V and 2 from J, leaving 10 bases between them. The CDR3 contains 13 residues. CDR1 is GTSNPN and CDR2 is SVGIG in the germline V gene (reference sequence).

The chain links TRBV10-2 to TRBJ1-1; D is undetermined. This CDR3 has 12 amino acids. Germline CDR1 WSHSY, CDR2 SAAADI. Trimming shortened V by 2 bases and J by 5 bases, and 6 bases separated the two germline ends. CDR3 in DNA: TGCGCCAGCAGTGAGCAGTTTACTGAAGCTTTCTTT. Protein: CASSEQFTEAFF.

V gene TRBV5-1 combines with J gene TRBJ2-2, with 7 bases fitting TRBD1. V trimming: 5 bases; J trimming: 7 bases; junction bases outside the gene matches: 20. CDR3 length: 18 amino acids. Germline assignment: CDR1 SGHRS and CDR2 YFSETQ. CDR3 amino acids: CASRISGQVILGGGELFF. DNA for the CDR3: TGCGCCAGCAGGATTTCCGGACAGGTCATTCTAGGGGGCGGGGAGCTGTTTTTT.

The CDR3: CASGGWGLDVEQFF. The CDR3 DNA reads as TGTGCCAGCGGGGGATGGGGACTAGATGTTGAGCAGTTCTTC. The chain links TRBV28 to TRBJ2-1; 8 nucleotides agree with TRBD2. CDR1 and CDR2 (germline): MDHEN, SYDVKM. Unmatched junction bases numbered 12, after V lost 8 bases and J lost 9 bases. The CDR3 is 14 residues long.